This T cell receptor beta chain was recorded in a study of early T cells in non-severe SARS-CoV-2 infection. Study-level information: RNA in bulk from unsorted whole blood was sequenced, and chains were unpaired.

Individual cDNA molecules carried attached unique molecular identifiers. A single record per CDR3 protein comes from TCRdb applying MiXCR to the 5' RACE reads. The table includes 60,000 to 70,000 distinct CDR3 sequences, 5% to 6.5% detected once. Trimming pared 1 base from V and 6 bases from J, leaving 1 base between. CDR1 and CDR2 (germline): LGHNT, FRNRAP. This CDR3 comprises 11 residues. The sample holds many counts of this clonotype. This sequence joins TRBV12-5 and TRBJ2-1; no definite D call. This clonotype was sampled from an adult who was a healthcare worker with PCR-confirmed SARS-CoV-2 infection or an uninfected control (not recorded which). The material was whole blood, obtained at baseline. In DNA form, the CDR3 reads TGTGCTAGTGGTTTGGGCAATGAGCAGTTCTTC. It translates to CASGLGNEQFF.